These 12 T cell receptor beta chains were sequenced from one sample in a study of blood T cell repertoires in COVID-19. Sequencing used immunoSEQ multiplex PCR; TCRdb keeps in-frame clones, though not all of them. This table has roughly 220,000 clones, 85% to 90% appearing once. Material for sequencing was PBMCs or T cells enriched from blood (not recorded which). Source of these receptors: a woman aged 18 to 35 in a cohort exposed to, infected with or recovered from COVID-19 (not recorded which).

The chain carries TRBV19 and TRBJ1-1, with TRBD1 matching 7 bases. The length of the CDR3 is 14 residues. The J segment lost 8 bases and the V segment lost 3 bases, leaving 9 bases of the junction unmatched. Germline V lookup: CDR1 LNHDA, CDR2 SQIVND (reference sequence). As DNA, the CDR3 is TGTGCCAGTAGTATTGGGGAAGGGGGCCGGGAAGCTTTCTTT. This codes for CASSIGEGGREAFF. Full variable domain (remainder filled in from reference TRBV19 and TRBJ1-1): DGGITQSPKYLFRKEGQNVTLSCEQNLNHDAMYWYRQDPGQGLRLIYYSQIVNDFQKGDIAEGYSVSREKKESFPLTVTSAQKNPTAFYLCASSIGEGGREAFFGQGTRLTVV.

V and J are TRBV10-3 and TRBJ2-3; a weak D match, TRBD2 (7 bases). The CDR3 contains 18 residues. Germline V gene sequence: CDR1 ENHRY, CDR2 SYGVKD. With 10 bases removed from V and 2 bases from J, the gap between germline ends came to 28 bases. CDR3 in amino acids: CASSRSGGRGQNTDTQYF. Written as DNA, the CDR3 is TGTGCCAGCTCCCGATCGGGGGGCCGCGGGCAGAACACAGATACGCAGTATTTT.

The chain combines TRBV29-1 with TRBJ1-1; tentatively, D is TRBD1 (5 bases). The length of the CDR3 is 13 residues. CDR1 is SQVTM and CDR2 is ANQGSEA in the germline V gene. Trimming pared 6 bases from V and 4 bases from J, leaving 15 bases between. CDR3 sequence: CSVGGGVSTEAFF. The CDR3 region has the DNA TGCAGCGTGGGGGGTGGGGTAAGCACTGAAGCTTTCTTT.

The chain carries TRBV18 and TRBJ2-3; 12 positions match TRBD1. Per the germline V gene, CDR1 is KGHSH and CDR2 is LQKENI. This CDR3 has 16 amino acids. V gave up 6 bases and J gave up 5 bases; unmatched junction bases: 9. The CDR3 DNA sequence: TGTGCCAGCTCGCCCCCTGGGACAGGGGGCCTAGATACGCAGTATTTT. It encodes CASSPPGTGGLDTQYF.

This clone appeared once. V usage is TRBV5-1 and J usage is TRBJ2-1, with a weak D call TRBD2 (6 bases). The germline V and J ends were trimmed by 0 bases and 3 bases, with 13 bases remaining between them. The CDR3 loop spans 16 amino acids. Germline CDR1 is SGHRS and CDR2 is YFSETQ. This CDR3 is CASSLGVAANYNEQFF. The CDR3 DNA is TGCGCCAGCAGCTTGGGGGTAGCGGCCAACTACAATGAGCAGTTCTTC.

The V and J genes are TRBV21-1 and TRBJ2-1; TRBD2 is the table's D call and was not checked against the DNA. TRBV21-1 is a known pseudogene. The CDR3 extends over 16 amino acids. Here the CDR3 DNA reads TGTGCCAGCAGCAGTGGTCTAGCGGGGATATACAATGAGCAGTTCTTC. This encodes CASSSGLAGIYNEQFF.

This clone was detected once. A junction boundary mismatches the germline segment, possibly from a read error. The gene calls are TRBV29-1 and TRBJ1-1, with a possible D match to TRBD1 (6 bases). The CDR3 totals 13 residues. Germline V CDR1 and CDR2: SQVTM, ANQGSEA. In nucleotides, the CDR3 is TGCAGCGTCGAAGGACAGTCAAGCACTGAAGCTTTCTTT. Its protein is CSVEGQSSTEAFF.

V is TRBV4-1 and J is TRBJ2-1; TRBD2 aligns across 14 bases. Germline trimming cut 6 bases from V and 4 bases from J; bases unmatched to any gene: 14. Germline lookup yields CDR1 MGHRA and CDR2 YSYEKL. The CDR3 consists of 19 residues. In DNA, the CDR3 is TGCGCCAGCAGAAGAGGGACTAGCGGGAGCGGGACGAGGTACAATGAGCAGTTCTTC. Protein product: CASRRGTSGSGTRYNEQFF.

The chain combines TRBV7-2 with TRBJ1-5; D remains unclear. The germline CDR1 and CDR2 sequences are SGHTA and FQGNSA. Deletions cut 5 bases from V and 11 bases from J, with 10 bases between. This CDR3 comprises 11 residues. The CDR3 spells CASSLAGAQHF. The CDR3 bases are TGTGCCAGCAGCCTGGCGGGAGCCCAGCATTTT.

The V and J genes are TRBV7-6 and TRBJ2-1; the D gene is possibly TRBD2 (6 bases). CDR1 is SGHVS, CDR2 FNYEAQ, per germline. Trimming cost V 6 bases and J 0 bases, with 12 bases left between them. The CDR3 is made up of 15 amino acids. In DNA, the CDR3 is TGTGCCAGCAGAAGCGGGTCAAGCTCCTACAATGAGCAGTTCTTC. It is translated as CASRSGSSSYNEQFF.

V is TRBV5-6 and J is TRBJ1-5, with a tentative D call TRBD1 (5 bases). CDR1 SGHDT and CDR2 YYEEEE come from the germline V gene. The V and J ends lost 0 bases and 4 bases respectively, with 8 bases between them. This CDR3 has 14 amino acids. The DNA for the CDR3 is TGTGCCAGCAGCTTGGGACAGTTAAATCAGCCCCAGCATTTT. Its protein product is CASSLGQLNQPQHF.

The rearrangement joins TRBV4-1 to TRBJ2-6; possible D gene TRBD1, 5 bases. Trimming pared 1 base from V and 1 base from J, leaving 14 bases between. The CDR3 sequence is 18 residues long. CDR1 is MGHRA and CDR2 is YSYEKL in the germline V gene. For the CDR3, the DNA is TGCGCCAGCAGCCAAGGGCAGGGCCCCATTTCTGGGGCCAACGTCCTGACTTTC. Protein product: CASSQGQGPISGANVLTF.